The present TCR beta chain was sequenced within a study of shared clonotypes between healthy human individuals. Study-level points and caveats: Sharing across a few donors was seen in around 5% of naive CD4 clonotypes. The study found lower generation probabilities in non-shared clonotypes than in those shared by all four donors. Clonotype sharing levels among donors were expected to vary with sequencing depth.

This clone was seen a single time. Its antigen is currently unknown. HIV-negative, healthy adults without recent acute infections or vaccinations were the donors. Germline CDR1 reads MNHEY; CDR2 reads SVGAGI. The CDR3 sequence is 14 residues long. J gave up 12 bases and V 5 bases, and 12 bases lay outside the gene matches. Sequencing used immunoSEQ multiplex PCR; TCRdb keeps in-frame clones, though not all of them. The sample yields some 2,500,000 clones, 93% seen once. The chain is built from TRBV6-5 and TRBJ1-4; the match to TRBD1 covers 7 bases. The sequencing input was naive CD4+ T cells from PBMCs. Subset of the sample: CD45RA+ positively selected. The sequence derives from a man younger than 35 in good health. Some clones in this sample may be carry-over from other donors' samples. DNA of the CDR3: TGTGCCAGCAGTCCCTCGGACAGGCATGACCAACTGTTTTTT. This sequence encodes CASSPSDRHDQLFF.